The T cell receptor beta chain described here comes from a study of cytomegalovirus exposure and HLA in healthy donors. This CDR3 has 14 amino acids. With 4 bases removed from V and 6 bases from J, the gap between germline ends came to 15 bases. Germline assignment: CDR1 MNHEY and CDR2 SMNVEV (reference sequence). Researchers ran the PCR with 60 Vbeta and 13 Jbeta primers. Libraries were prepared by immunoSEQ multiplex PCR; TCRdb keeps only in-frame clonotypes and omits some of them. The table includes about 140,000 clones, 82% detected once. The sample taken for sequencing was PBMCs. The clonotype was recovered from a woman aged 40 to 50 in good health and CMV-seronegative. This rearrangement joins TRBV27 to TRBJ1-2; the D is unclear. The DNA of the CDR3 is TGTGCCAGCAGTTCCCGGCGGGCAGACGATGGCTACACCTTC. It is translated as CASSSRRADDGYTF.